Shown below are 17 T cell receptor beta chains from a single sample sequenced in a study of regulatory T cells in long-lasting Graves disease. Time point given: persistent/refractory GD, antithyroid drugs over 5 years with positive TRAb. PBMCs were the source of the RNA used for TCR sequencing. CDR3 regions were amplified by Arm-PCR using iRepertoire HTBI primers to build TCR beta libraries. Using its own MiXCR run on the multiplex PCR reads, TCRdb lists one record per CDR3 protein. Among approximately 290,000 distinct CDR3 sequences listed, 20% to 25% were seen once. The source was peripheral blood mononuclear cells (PBMCs), collected when the disease was refractory, from a patient treated with antithyroid drugs. The receptors were gathered from a female donor with Graves disease.

This clonotype showed up just a few times. This sequence joins TRBV27 and TRBJ1-5, with a weak D call TRBD1 (5 bases). This CDR3 contains 14 residues. V lost 5 bases and J 7 bases, leaving 15 bases between the germline ends. The germline CDR1 and CDR2 sequences are MNHEY and SMNVEV (reference sequence). CDR3 sequence reads: CASSPAGSSQPQHF. As DNA, the CDR3 is TGTGCCAGCAGTCCGGCAGGGTCGAGCCAGCCCCAGCATTTT.

The table lists this clonotype with many counts. The chain combines TRBV5-1 with TRBJ1-1; unclear D gene. The CDR3 covers 14 residues. Trimming removed 0 bases from V and 5 bases from J, with 11 bases in between. Per the germline V gene, CDR1 is SGHRS and CDR2 is YFSETQ. The CDR3 bases are TGCGCCAGCAGCTTGGATGCCGGGTGGACTGAAGCTTTCTTT. Protein sequence: CASSLDAGWTEAFF.

The sample holds many counts of this clonotype. This chain connects TRBV20-1 to TRBJ1-5; no clear D. The ends were cut back, 3 bases at V and 4 bases at J, with 13 bases in the middle. This CDR3 comprises 14 residues. Germline lookup yields CDR1 DFQATT and CDR2 SNEGSKA (reference sequence). The CDR3, as DNA: TGCAGTGCTAGGGGAGCGGGTGTTAATCAGCCCCAGCATTTT. Translated, it gives CSARGAGVNQPQHF.

This clonotype was recorded many times. The chain recombines TRBV18 with TRBJ1-2, with D tentatively TRBD1 (6 bases). Germline CDR1 and CDR2: KGHSH and LQKENI. V dropped 3 bases and J dropped 0 bases, with 11 bases sitting between them. This CDR3 has 15 amino acids. The CDR3 bases are TGTGCCAGCTCACCTGAAGACAGGTCTAACTATGGCTACACCTTC. Protein: CASSPEDRSNYGYTF.

The DNA for the CDR3 is TGCAGTGCTAATTCTCCCGAGACCCAGTACTTC. Translating gives CSANSPETQYF. V usage is TRBV20-1 and J usage is TRBJ2-5; D ambiguous. Looked up from germline, CDR1 is DFQATT and CDR2 is SNEGSKA (reference sequence). Trimming pared 4 bases from V and 5 bases from J, leaving 8 bases between. CDR3 size: 11 residues.

This clonotype was seen repeatedly, ten times or more. The chain couples TRBV6-5 to TRBJ1-2; TRBD1 might be the D (5 bases). V gave up 2 bases and J gave up 8 bases, with 18 bases separating them. Germline V gene sequence: CDR1 MNHEY, CDR2 SVGAGI. This CDR3 contains 15 residues. CDR3 in DNA: TGTGCCAGCAGTTACGCCCCTTGGGGCTCTGACGGCTACACCTTC. This codes for CASSYAPWGSDGYTF.

This clonotype was detected ten times or more. The chain links TRBV28 to TRBJ1-1, with 9 positions matching TRBD1. V lost 2 bases, J lost 11 bases, and 6 bases stayed unmatched. Germline assignment: CDR1 MDHEN and CDR2 SYDVKM. The CDR3 consists of 13 residues. CDR3 sequence reads: CASSLGDRVDAFF. CDR3 DNA: TGTGCCAGCAGTTTAGGGGACAGGGTAGACGCTTTCTTT.

This clonotype was seen a handful of times. The V and J genes are TRBV7-9 and TRBJ1-2; no definite D call. V shed 4 bases and J shed 6 bases, with 12 bases lying between them. Germline V gene sequence: CDR1 SEHNR, CDR2 FQNEAQ (reference sequence). The CDR3 has 13 amino acids. CDR3 coding DNA: TGTGCCAGCAGCTACAACCCAGATAATGGCTACACCTTC. It translates to CASSYNPDNGYTF.

The chain links TRBV9 to TRBJ2-2; no clear D gene. CDR1 SGDLS and CDR2 YYNGEE come from the germline V gene. Trimming took off 0 bases at V and 1 base at J, with 10 bases between the two ends. CDR3 length: 16 residues. CDR3 coding DNA: TGTGCCAGCAGCGTAGGAAAGTCGGGGAACACCGGGGAGCTGTTTTTT. This translates into CASSVGKSGNTGELFF.

Regarding this clonotype: A read error may explain this, as a much larger clone is one base away. The gene calls are TRBV6-9 and TRBJ2-6; D possibly corresponds to TRBD2 (5 bases). Germline V gene sequence: CDR1 MNHGY, CDR2 SVAAGI. The CDR3 length is 15 residues. Written as DNA, the CDR3 is TGTGCCGGCAGTTTCGGGGTATCTGGGGCCAACGTCCTGACTTTC. It is translated as CAGSFGVSGANVLTF.

CDR3 DNA: TGTGCCAGCAGCGTCATTCTTAGCGGGAATATCTACGAGCAGTACTTC. As protein: CASSVILSGNIYEQYF. J is TRBJ2-7 and V is TRBV9; 8 bases are a match to TRBD2. Losses at the gene ends were 2 bases for V and 3 bases for J; bases not matched to a gene: 10. This CDR3 comprises 16 residues. Per germline, CDR1 SGDLS and CDR2 YYNGEE.

There are many counts of this clonotype. V is TRBV11-2 and J is TRBJ2-5; D perhaps matches TRBD1 (5 bases). V was clipped by 5 bases and J by 4 bases, with 11 bases between them. The CDR3 contains 13 residues. Germline V gene sequence: CDR1 SGHAT, CDR2 FQNNGV. DNA of the CDR3: TGTGCCAGCAGCGAGCGACAGCGAGAGACCCAGTACTTC. This gives the protein CASSERQRETQYF.

This clonotype occurred a few times. The CDR3 DNA follows: TGCGCCAGCAGCATCGTCACGGTCCCTGGGGCCAACGTCCTGACTTTC. Translated: CASSIVTVPGANVLTF. The chain couples TRBV5-1 to TRBJ2-6; D gene uncertain. The germline V and J ends were trimmed by 4 bases and 2 bases, with 13 bases remaining between them. The length of the CDR3 is 16 residues. The germline V gene encodes CDR1 SGHRS and CDR2 YFSETQ.

As to this clonotype: Germline is not matched at one junction end, which may reflect a read error. V gene TRBV5-5 combines with J gene TRBJ2-7; D is perhaps TRBD1 (6 bases). In germline, CDR1 is SGHKS, CDR2 YYEKEE (reference sequence). The CDR3 spans 14 residues. The CDR3 DNA reads as TGTTCCAGCAGCTTTGCCGGGACACCCTACGAGCAGTACTTC. It specifies CSSSFAGTPYEQYF.

This clonotype was seen a few times. The chain uses TRBV25-1 and TRBJ2-5; D not certain. The V gene's germline CDR1 is MGHDK and CDR2 SYGVNS. The germline V and J ends were trimmed by 6 bases and 5 bases, with 4 bases remaining between them. The CDR3 consists of 10 residues. CDR3 DNA sequence: TGTGCCAGCAGGGATGAGACCCAGTACTTC. Its protein is CASRDETQYF.

This clonotype has ten or more counts. This chain connects TRBV20-1 to TRBJ2-7; 8 bases are shared with TRBD1. From germline, CDR1 is DFQATT and CDR2 SNEGSKA (reference sequence). The CDR3 covers 12 residues. J was trimmed by 5 bases and V by 5 bases; bases with no gene match: 5. CDR3 sequence (DNA): TGCAGTGCTCATGACAGGGGCGACGAGCAGTACTTC. It is translated as CSAHDRGDEQYF.

This clonotype has more than one count but fewer than ten. The chain joins TRBV6-2 or TRBV6-3 to TRBJ2-7; 11 positions match TRBD2. CDR1 is MNHEY and CDR2 is SVGEGT in the germline V gene. With 5 bases clipped from V and 5 bases from J, the junction kept 8 bases outside the gene matches. The CDR3 totals 15 residues. This CDR3 reads CASSQITSGSDEQYF. DNA for the CDR3: TGTGCCAGCAGTCAAATAACTAGCGGGAGTGACGAGCAGTACTTC.